The TCR beta chain under discussion was sequenced for a study of CD8+ T cells in alopecia areata. It was cDNA, reverse transcribed from extracted RNA, that served as the sequencing template. Assay used: immunoSEQ multiplex PCR; TCRdb lists only in-frame clones, some missing. The sample consists of 150,000 to 200,000 clones, around 60% of them appearing once. The germline CDR1 and CDR2 sequences are MNHEY and SMNVEV (reference sequence). Trimming removed 5 bases from V and 6 bases from J, with 13 bases in between. The CDR3 is 13 amino acids. The treatment was: oral pan-JAK inhibitor, 5-10 mg twice daily.

The chain employs TRBV27 and TRBJ1-1; D may be TRBD1 (6 bases). The source of this sequence is a human donor with alopecia areata. Sequencing used CD4+ T cells sorted from blood, obtained between weeks 49 and 50, from a patient treated with tofacitinib. The DNA of the CDR3 is TGTGCCAGCAGTATGACAGGAAGCGCTGAAGCTTTCTTT. As protein: CASSMTGSAEAFF.